The 7 T cell receptor beta chains presented below share a single source sample, sequenced in a study of T cells in Graves' hyperthyroidism and ophthalmopathy. RNA transcripts provided the source from which TCR beta CDR3 regions were amplified. An initial round of RT-PCR targeting the TCR CDR3 relied on the HTBI primer set. TCRdb processed the multiplex PCR reads anew with MiXCR; each CDR3 protein has one entry. The sample gives around 690,000 distinct CDR3 sequences, 17% of which show up once; about 16% is in the top ten. Sequencing was carried out using blood. These receptors originate from a man aged 50-60 years with Graves' hyperthyroidism.

The table lists this clonotype with a few counts. This chain uses TRBV24-1 with TRBJ2-2; D gene ambiguous. Germline loops: CDR1 KGHDR, CDR2 SFDVKD. The length of the CDR3 is 12 residues. The germline V and J ends were trimmed by 1 base and 7 bases, with 3 bases remaining between them. The CDR3 protein is CATSDFGGELFF. DNA of the CDR3: TGTGCCACCAGTGATTTCGGCGGGGAGCTGTTTTTT.

At least ten counts were recorded for this clonotype. This chain links TRBV28 with TRBJ2-7; 7 positions agree with TRBD2. Germline lookup yields CDR1 MDHEN and CDR2 SYDVKM. This CDR3 has 15 amino acids. V was pared by 1 base and J by 7 bases, with 10 bases of the junction left unmatched. The CDR3 reads CASSLSPSGGREQYF. CDR3 bases: TGTGCCAGCAGTTTATCTCCTAGCGGAGGGAGAGAGCAGTACTTC.

This rearrangement joins TRBV7-2 to TRBJ1-5; unclear D gene. Germline CDR1 is SGHTA and CDR2 is FQGNSA. V was cut by 1 base and J by 0 bases, with 13 bases left in between. This CDR3 is 17 amino acids long. The CDR3 here is CASSLGRWQYSNQPQHF. The CDR3, as DNA: TGTGCCAGCAGCTTAGGCCGCTGGCAGTATAGCAATCAGCCCCAGCATTTT.

In its sample, this clonotype was seen a few times. This rearrangement joins TRBV5-1 to TRBJ2-1, with unresolved D. Germline V gene data show CDR1 as SGHRS and CDR2 as YFSETQ. The V end was cut by 0 bases, the J end by 2 bases, with 9 bases between. This CDR3 has 15 residues. The CDR3 is CASSLVLGTYNEQFF. CDR3 bases: TGCGCCAGCAGCTTGGTATTGGGAACCTACAATGAGCAGTTCTTC.

A remark on this clonotype: The CDR3 carries no conserved terminal phenylalanine or tryptophan, so it likely arises from a read error. The V call is TRBV19, the J call TRBJ1-1; 8 nucleotides line up with TRBD1. Germline CDR1 LNHDA, CDR2 SQIVND (reference sequence). V trimming: 5 bases; J trimming: 4 bases; junction bases outside the gene matches: 6. CDR3 length: 14 residues. CDR3 loop: CASSGRQGSTEAFL. In DNA form, the CDR3 reads TGTGCCAGTAGTGGCAGACAGGGGAGCACTGAAGCTTTCCTT.

This clonotype was seen ten or more times. The chain combines TRBV6-5 with TRBJ1-6, with TRBD1 identical over 8 bases. The CDR3 contains 17 residues. V lost 0 bases and J lost 7; bases outside the gene matches: 8. CDR1 is MNHEY, CDR2 SVGAGI, per germline. As DNA, the CDR3 is TGTGCCAGCAGTTACTCGATAACTGGACAGGGAAATTCACCCCTCCACTTT. This sequence encodes CASSYSITGQGNSPLHF.

This clonotype was recorded a few times. The rearrangement uses TRBV28 and TRBJ2-7, with a weak D call TRBD1 (6 bases). Germline CDR1 is MDHEN and CDR2 is SYDVKM. V was trimmed by 3 bases and J by 0 bases, leaving 18 bases between them. The CDR3 loop spans 17 amino acids. CDR3 sequence (DNA): TGTGCCAGCAGTTTTGGACAGAGAGGCTATTACTCCTACGAGCAGTACTTC. Translated, it gives CASSFGQRGYYSYEQYF.